These T cell receptor beta chains were read from a single sample in a study of neoadjuvant nivolumab and ipilimumab in lung cancer. The protocol was immunoSEQ multiplex PCR, while the TCRdb copy is restricted to in-frame clones and leaves out a portion. The sample lists about 25,000 clones, approximately 85% seen once, with about 9% in the top ten. Source: tumor tissue, taken after neoadjuvant nivolumab, alone or with ipilimumab, at or shortly before surgery. The receptors originated from an adult with non-small cell lung cancer. Both conserved end residues are part of each CDR3. The order of the fields is J gene, clone size, V gene, D gene, CDR3 protein, CDR3 DNA. A D gene is named only where the DNA matches it firmly. Rows give clone size only sometimes, using once, few, many, or a class for an expanded clone.

TRBJ2-7 - TRBV30 TRBD1 CAWSPGQGIIYEQYF TGTGCCTGGAGCCCGGGACAGGGCATAATCTACGAGCAGTACTTC
TRBJ2-7 - TRBV30 - CAWKVFSASYEQYF TGTGCCTGGAAGGTGTTTAGCGCGTCCTACGAGCAGTACTTC
TRBJ2-6 - TRBV9 - CASSVARVGANVLTF TGTGCCAGCAGCGTAGCTAGGGTTGGGGCCAACGTCCTGACTTTC
TRBJ2-2 - TRBV10-2 - CASKGYYTGELFF TGCGCCAGCAAGGGCTACTACACCGGGGAGCTGTTTTTT
TRBJ2-5 - TRBV18 TRBD1 CASSPARDSSVATQYF TGTGCCAGCTCACCAGCCCGGGACAGTTCCGTGGCGACCCAGTACTTC
TRBJ2-5 - TRBV5-5 TRBD1 CASSGGGQGLIYETQYF TGTGCCAGCAGCGGGGGAGGACAGGGTTTGATTTACGAGACCCAGTACTTC
TRBJ2-5 - TRBV4-1 - CASSQGIIETQYF TGCGCCAGCAGCCAAGGGATTATTGAGACCCAGTACTTC
TRBJ2-7 medium-sized TRBV5-1 - CASSVAGTYEQYF TGCGCCAGCAGTGTCGCAGGGACCTACGAGCAGTACTTC
TRBJ2-7 - TRBV6-5 - CASSYSSASDPYEQYF TGTGCCAGCAGTTACTCGAGTGCTAGCGATCCCTACGAGCAGTACTTC
TRBJ1-2 - TRBV19 - CASSITGPSSRYGYTF TGTGCCAGTAGTATCACAGGGCCCTCTTCCCGCTATGGCTACACCTTC
TRBJ1-2 - TRBV4-2 TRBD1 CASSHEGQGANLNYGYTF TGTGCCAGCAGCCACGAGGGACAGGGGGCGAATTTGAACTATGGCTACACCTTC
TRBJ1-1 - TRBV25-1 - CASSKTVNTEAFF TGTGCCAGCAGTAAGACAGTGAACACTGAAGCTTTCTTT
TRBJ1-5 - TRBV19 - CASSIKPIGNQPQHF TGTGCCAGTAGTATAAAGCCTATTGGCAATCAGCCCCAGCATTTT
TRBJ2-2 - TRBV18 TRBD2 CASLREAGELFF TGTGCCAGCTTGCGGGAGGCCGGGGAGCTGTTTTTT
TRBJ1-2 - TRBV11-3 - CASSLDGINNYGYTF TGTGCCAGCAGCTTAGACGGGATAAACAACTATGGCTACACCTTC
TRBJ2-2 - TRBV6-6 TRBD2 CASRPSGRATSGELFF TGTGCCAGCAGACCTAGCGGGAGGGCCACATCCGGGGAGCTGTTTTTT
TRBJ2-4 - TRBV5-1 - CASSLEPKLAKNIQYF TGCGCCAGCAGCTTGGAACCTAAACTAGCCAAAAACATTCAGTACTTC
TRBJ2-3 - TRBV29-1 - CSVTRDGYTDTQYF TGCAGCGTAACCCGGGACGGCTACACAGATACGCAGTATTTT
TRBJ2-7 - TRBV7-2 TRBD2 CASILQTSGAYEQYF TGTGCCAGCATCCTACAGACTAGCGGTGCCTACGAGCAGTACTTC
TRBJ2-1 - TRBV5-1 TRBD2 CASSLVVSGGYNEQFF TGCGCCAGCAGCTTGGTTGTTAGCGGGGGGTACAATGAGCAGTTCTTC
TRBJ2-6 - TRBV18 TRBD1 CASSGQGAYGANVLTF TGTGCCAGCTCAGGACAGGGGGCTTATGGGGCCAACGTCCTGACTTTC
TRBJ2-7 - TRBV5-1 TRBD2 CASSLGGGGWSYEQYF TGCGCCAGCAGCTTGGGCGGGGGAGGTTGGTCCTACGAGCAGTACTTC
TRBJ2-7 - TRBV6-5 TRBD1 CATDRRDRGYEQYF TGTGCCACCGACCGCCGGGACAGGGGTTACGAGCAGTACTTC
TRBJ1-4 once TRBV5-6 - CASSLNAGANEKLFF TGTGCCAGCAGCTTGAATGCGGGCGCAAATGAAAAACTGTTTTTT
TRBJ2-3 - TRBV14 - CASSWTDTQYF TGTGCCAGCAGCTGGACAGATACGCAGTATTTT
TRBJ1-5 once TRBV6-5 - CASRRTVTQPQHF TGTGCCAGCAGGCGGACAGTGACGCAGCCCCAGCATTTT
TRBJ1-1 - TRBV18 - CASSPMRGEFGTEAFF TGTGCCAGCTCACCTATGCGAGGGGAGTTTGGCACTGAAGCTTTCTTT
TRBJ2-5 - TRBV5-1 - CASSFETGGYFGETQYF -
TRBJ1-3 - TRBV11-2 - CASSPRPGSRSGNTIYF TGTGCCAGCAGCCCACGTCCAGGGAGTCGCTCTGGAAACACCATATATTTT
TRBJ2-1 - TRBV5-1 TRBD1 CASSLRDRAAGKQFF TGCGCCAGCAGCTTGAGGGACAGGGCAGCCGGAAAGCAGTTCTTC
TRBJ2-1 - TRBV7-6 TRBD2 CASSLEGAGLAHNEQFF TGTGCCAGCAGCTTAGAAGGAGCGGGACTAGCACACAATGAGCAGTTCTTC
TRBJ1-2 - TRBV29-1 - CSAPVRRGNYGYTF TGCAGCGCCCCCGTGCGGCGAGGAAACTATGGCTACACCTTC
TRBJ2-7 - TRBV5-6 - CASSPVGLTSSYEQYF TGTGCCAGCAGCCCGGTGGGGCTAACAAGCTCCTACGAGCAGTACTTC
TRBJ2-7 - TRBV29-1 TRBD2 CSVFSGTSYEQYF TGCAGCGTCTTTAGCGGGACCTCCTACGAGCAGTACTTC
TRBJ2-3 - TRBV28 - CAGGRAGTDTQYF TGTGCCGGGGGCAGGGCGGGCACAGATACGCAGTATTTT
TRBJ2-5 - TRBV5-1 - CASSLLGGETQYF TGCGCCAGCAGCTTGTTGGGGGGAGAGACCCAGTACTTC
TRBJ2-1 - TRBV29-1 - CSVGPRNYNEQFF TGCAGCGTTGGACCCAGAAATTACAATGAGCAGTTCTTC
TRBJ2-2 - TRBV6-4 TRBD1 CASTPTGGDTGELFF TGTGCCAGCACTCCGACAGGGGGGGACACCGGGGAGCTGTTTTTT
TRBJ2-3 - TRBV5-1 - CASSLGGTSTDTQYF TGCGCCAGCAGCTTGGGAGGGACTAGCACAGATACGCAGTATTTT
TRBJ2-1 - TRBV18 - CASSPSLGMGSYNEQFF TGTGCCAGCTCACCATCGTTGGGAATGGGGTCCTACAATGAGCAGTTCTTC
TRBJ2-3 - TRBV7-9 - CASSHGDTQYF TGTGCCAGCAGCCACGGAGATACGCAGTATTTT
TRBJ2-7 - TRBV7-9 - CASSLSGLPYEQYF TGTGCCAGCAGCTTATCTGGCCTACCCTACGAGCAGTACTTC
TRBJ1-2 - TRBV6-5 - CASSGGSNYGYTF TGTGCCAGCAGTGGAGGAAGTAACTATGGCTACACCTTC
TRBJ1-1 - TRBV11-3 TRBD1 CASSPFGTGSFEAFF TGTGCCAGCAGTCCTTTTGGGACAGGATCATTCGAAGCTTTCTTT
TRBJ2-5 - TRBV11-3 - CASSGNFRGAQYF TGTGCCAGCAGCGGGAATTTTAGGGGAGCCCAGTACTTC
TRBJ2-1 - TRBV9 TRBD2 CASSVGQGGINEQFF TGTGCCAGCAGCGTAGGGCAGGGAGGGATCAATGAGCAGTTCTTC
TRBJ2-5 - TRBV4-1 - CASSQEGSEETQYF TGCGCCAGCAGCCAAGAAGGCTCGGAAGAGACCCAGTACTTC
TRBJ2-5 - TRBV19 TRBD2 CASSELAGGAGETQYF TGTGCCAGTAGTGAACTAGCGGGTGGGGCCGGGGAGACCCAGTACTTC
TRBJ2-7 - TRBV7-9 - CASTLGFDYEQYF TGTGCCAGCACCCTTGGGTTTGACTACGAGCAGTACTTC
TRBJ2-7 - TRBV5-6 - CASSPLPGGSPYEQYF TGTGCCAGCAGCCCCCTCCCGGGGGGCTCTCCCTACGAGCAGTACTTC
TRBJ2-1 - TRBV11-2 TRBD2 CASSFKRLAGDNEQFF TGTGCCAGCAGCTTCAAGCGACTAGCGGGCGACAATGAGCAGTTCTTC